This T cell receptor beta chain was observed in a study of cytomegalovirus exposure and HLA in healthy donors. Overall study: A later analysis reported the same platform for the 120 or so validation repertoires and the roughly 650 first-cohort repertoires.

TCRdb's copy holds only in-frame clones and misses some; the assay was immunoSEQ multiplex PCR. The table lists over 150,000 clones, less than 90% of them singletons. Findings and caveats of the study: In vitro experiments confirmed that three CMV-associated chains were specific for CMV antigens. Using the classifier, cytomegalovirus status was reportedly diagnosed with high specificity and sensitivity.

Germline CDR1 reads PRHDT; CDR2 reads FYEKMQ (reference sequence). The CDR3 extends over 14 amino acids. Trimming removed 5 bases at V and 1 base at J, with 11 bases between. Worth noting for this clone: The antigen is undetermined.

This TCR derives from a woman aged 25 to 39 in good health and CMV-seronegative. The chain links TRBV13 to TRBJ1-1, with D unclear. Input material: PBMCs. In DNA, the CDR3 is TGTGCCAGCAGCCCTAGGCAGACGAACACTGAAGCTTTCTTT. It is translated as CASSPRQTNTEAFF.